Presented here are 11 T cell receptor beta chains from one specimen sequenced in a study of blood T cell repertoires in COVID-19. The table came from immunoSEQ multiplex PCR; TCRdb's copy has only in-frame clones and leaves some out. In the table there are 130,000 or so clones, approximately 82% of which are singletons. The specimen sequenced was peripheral blood. These receptors all stem from a human donor in a cohort sampled during active COVID-19.

V and J are TRBV25-1 and TRBJ1-1; 8 bases line up with TRBD1. Trimming removed 4 bases from V and 5 bases from J; junction bases left unmatched: 6. The CDR3 is made up of 14 amino acids. The V gene's germline CDR1 is MGHDK and CDR2 SYGVNS. CDR3 DNA sequence: TGTGCCAGCAGTGCAACAGGGGGAGGTACTGAAGCTTTCTTT. This codes for CASSATGGGTEAFF.

This sequence joins TRBV7-2 and TRBJ2-5; 8 nucleotides align to TRBD1. From germline, CDR1 is SGHTA and CDR2 FQGNSA. The length of the CDR3 is 14 residues. With 3 bases clipped from V and 4 bases from J, the junction kept 4 bases outside the gene matches. The CDR3 DNA reads as TGTGCCAGCAGCTTTAAGACAGGGGCAGAGACCCAGTACTTC. Protein product: CASSFKTGAETQYF.

The chain combines TRBV7-3 with TRBJ2-5; 8 bases match TRBD1. The trim removed 4 bases at V and 2 bases at J, leaving 6 bases unmatched. The length of the CDR3 is 15 residues. CDR1 and CDR2 from the germline V gene are SGHTA and FQGTGA. DNA of the CDR3: TGTGCCAGCAGCTACGCGGGACAGGTACAAGAGACCCAGTACTTC. This translates into CASSYAGQVQETQYF.

This chain uses TRBV15 with TRBJ2-2; the match to TRBD2 covers 12 bases. The length of the CDR3 is 17 residues. Germline CDR1 is LNHNV and CDR2 is YYDKDF (reference sequence). J lost 4 bases, V lost 5 bases, and 8 bases had no gene match. DNA for the CDR3: TGTGCCACCAGCTTGGAACTAGCGGGAGGAATCACCGGGGAGCTGTTTTTT. The encoded protein is CATSLELAGGITGELFF.

V and J are TRBV10-3 and TRBJ1-1, with D possibly TRBD1 on 5 matching bases. The germline V gene encodes CDR1 ENHRY and CDR2 SYGVKD. The CDR3 has 13 residues. V was clipped by 2 bases and J by 5 bases, with 9 bases between them. The CDR3 protein is CAISEPGRTEAFF. Written as DNA, the CDR3 is TGTGCCATCAGTGAGCCAGGGCGTACTGAAGCTTTCTTT.

The chain recombines TRBV7-2 with TRBJ2-1; no definite D call. V shed 1 base and J shed 4 bases, with 11 bases lying between them. CDR1 is SGHTA and CDR2 is FQGNSA in the germline V gene. The CDR3 contains 15 residues. CDR3: CASSLVAASYNEQFF. DNA of the CDR3: TGTGCCAGCAGCTTAGTGGCGGCCTCGTACAATGAGCAGTTCTTC.

The V call is TRBV11-2, the J call TRBJ2-7, with 8 bases aligning to TRBD1. The CDR3 loop spans 17 amino acids. Looked up from germline, CDR1 is SGHAT and CDR2 is FQNNGV. V trimming: 1 base; J trimming: 0 bases; junction bases outside the gene matches: 8. The DNA for the CDR3 is TGTGCCAGCAGCTTAGCCCCCCAGGGGGCCCGCTCCTACGAGCAGTACTTC. As protein: CASSLAPQGARSYEQYF.

The chain is built from TRBV10-1 and TRBJ1-2; D remains ambiguous. Germline-derived CDR1 and CDR2 are WNHNN and SYGVQD (reference sequence). Trimming cost V 7 bases and J 7 bases, with 16 bases left between them. The CDR3 has 13 amino acids. The CDR3 DNA reads as TGCGCCAGCATCCCCCATAAGAGGTCTGGCTACACCTTC. It codes for CASIPHKRSGYTF.

A single count supports this clone. The rearrangement joins TRBV28 to TRBJ1-5, with D possibly TRBD1 on 6 matching bases. Between the trimmed V and J ends, which lost 5 bases and 6 bases, there was a span of 17 bases. This CDR3 contains 15 residues. Germline CDR1 MDHEN, CDR2 SYDVKM. CDR3 protein: CASSQIQGIGQPQHF. The CDR3 DNA sequence: TGTGCCAGCAGTCAAATACAGGGTATCGGTCAGCCCCAGCATTTT.

V and J are TRBV7-8 and TRBJ2-7; maybe TRBD1 (6 bases). The ends were cut back, 5 bases at V and 4 bases at J, with 12 bases in the middle. Germline CDR1 is SGHVS and CDR2 is FQNEAQ. This CDR3 has 13 amino acids. In nucleotides, the CDR3 is TGTGCCAGCAGCACCCCCGGGACATACGAGCAGTACTTC. Translation: CASSTPGTYEQYF.

V and J are TRBV6-5 and TRBJ1-5, with unresolved D. Germline lookup yields CDR1 MNHEY and CDR2 SVGAGI. Trimming took 6 bases from V and 4 from J, leaving 19 bases between them. The CDR3 runs 16 residues. The CDR3 sequence is CASRYESPLSNQPQHF. The CDR3 nucleotides read TGTGCCAGCAGATACGAGTCTCCCTTATCGAATCAGCCCCAGCATTTT.